These T cell receptor beta chains were read from a single sample in a study of shared clonotypes between healthy human individuals. Clones were read by immunoSEQ multiplex PCR, and TCRdb kept only the in-frame ones, dropping some. The sample includes around 1.6 million clones, around 98% of them seen just once. The source material was naive CD4+ T cells sorted from blood. These receptors originate from a man aged 30-40 years in good health. CDR3s include the opening cysteine and the closing phenylalanine or tryptophan. D genes are given only for firm matches. Part of the rows lack a size; the others show once, few, many or a class for expanded clones.

d_gene: .; v_gene: TRBV29-1; abundance: .; j_gene: TRBJ2-7; CDR3nt: TGCAGCGTTGAAGCCCTCGGTTACGAGCAGTACTTC; CDR3aa: CSVEALGYEQYF
d_gene: .; v_gene: TRBV11-2; abundance: .; j_gene: TRBJ1-4; CDR3nt: TGTGCCAGCAGCCCAGCGGGTGGGGGTGCAAATGAAAAACTGTTTTTT; CDR3aa: CASSPAGGGANEKLFF
d_gene: .; v_gene: TRBV10-3; abundance: .; j_gene: TRBJ2-5; CDR3nt: TGTGCCACCCTAGACAGCACCCAAGAGACCCAGTACTTC; CDR3aa: CATLDSTQETQYF
d_gene: .; v_gene: TRBV30; abundance: .; j_gene: TRBJ2-1; CDR3nt: TGTGCCTGGAGTGATCTTGGAGCGGCCACCTACAATGAGCAGTTCTTC; CDR3aa: CAWSDLGAATYNEQFF
d_gene: .; v_gene: TRBV27; abundance: .; j_gene: TRBJ2-3; CDR3nt: TGTGCCAGCAGTCTTTGGACTAGCACAGATACGCAGTATTTT; CDR3aa: CASSLWTSTDTQYF
d_gene: .; v_gene: TRBV7-8; abundance: .; j_gene: TRBJ2-7; CDR3nt: TGTGCCAGCAGCTTAGCTTACTACGAGCAGTACTTC; CDR3aa: CASSLAYYEQYF
d_gene: .; v_gene: TRBV6-5; abundance: .; j_gene: TRBJ2-5; CDR3nt: TGTGCCAGCAGTAGCGTGGGCCTACAGACCCAGTACTTC; CDR3aa: CASSSVGLQTQYF
d_gene: .; v_gene: TRBV29-1; abundance: .; j_gene: TRBJ2-3; CDR3nt: TGCAGCGCCTCCTTTGATACGCAGTATTTT; CDR3aa: CSASFDTQYF
d_gene: .; v_gene: TRBV6-5; abundance: .; j_gene: TRBJ2-1; CDR3nt: TGTGCCAGCAGATCCGGGAGCCTGGACAATGAGCAGTTCTTC; CDR3aa: CASRSGSLDNEQFF
d_gene: TRBD2; v_gene: TRBV7-9; abundance: .; j_gene: TRBJ2-1; CDR3nt: TGTGCCAGCAGCAGGGGCGGGGGACTAGCGGGAGGGCCCCAGTTCTTC; CDR3aa: CASSRGGGLAGGPQFF
d_gene: .; v_gene: TRBV19; abundance: .; j_gene: TRBJ2-5; CDR3nt: TGTGCCAGTAGTAAGGAGGTACAAGAGACCCAGTACTTC; CDR3aa: CASSKEVQETQYF
d_gene: .; v_gene: TRBV6-5; abundance: .; j_gene: TRBJ1-2; CDR3nt: TGTGCCAGCAGTTACTCGACGAACGGGGGCTACACCTTC; CDR3aa: CASSYSTNGGYTF
d_gene: .; v_gene: TRBV7-7; abundance: .; j_gene: TRBJ2-7; CDR3nt: TGTGCTAGCAGCCGACTCGCCGGGGTAGAGCAGTACTTC; CDR3aa: CASSRLAGVEQYF
d_gene: .; v_gene: TRBV9; abundance: once; j_gene: TRBJ2-3; CDR3nt: TGTGCCAGCAGCGTAGACTTCCAGGGGGGAAACACAGATACGCAGTATTTT; CDR3aa: CASSVDFQGGNTDTQYF
d_gene: TRBD1; v_gene: TRBV10-3; abundance: .; j_gene: TRBJ1-2; CDR3nt: TGTGCCATCACCGGACAGGGGTGGTCGGCTGGCTACACCTTC; CDR3aa: CAITGQGWSAGYTF
d_gene: TRBD1; v_gene: TRBV28; abundance: .; j_gene: TRBJ2-7; CDR3nt: TGTGCCAGCAGTCCGAGACTTCCAGGGGGCTCATACGAGCAGTACTTC; CDR3aa: CASSPRLPGGSYEQYF
d_gene: TRBD1; v_gene: TRBV6-5; abundance: once; j_gene: TRBJ1-2; CDR3nt: TGTGCCAGCAGTTTATTCAGGGGGGGAGGCTACACCTTC; CDR3aa: CASSLFRGGGYTF
d_gene: .; v_gene: TRBV6-6; abundance: .; j_gene: TRBJ1-2; CDR3nt: TGTGCCAGCAGTTACGGGCAGATCTATGGCTACACCTTC; CDR3aa: CASSYGQIYGYTF
d_gene: .; v_gene: TRBV2; abundance: .; j_gene: TRBJ2-7; CDR3nt: TGTGCCAGCAGTGACGGTCTAGCCAGCTACGAGCAGTACTTC; CDR3aa: CASSDGLASYEQYF
d_gene: .; v_gene: TRBV15; abundance: .; j_gene: TRBJ2-6; CDR3nt: TGTGCCACCAGCAGAGATCTGGCCTCTGGGGCCAACGTCCTGACTTTC; CDR3aa: CATSRDLASGANVLTF
d_gene: TRBD1; v_gene: TRBV29-1; abundance: .; j_gene: TRBJ2-7; CDR3nt: TGCAGCGCTAGGACAGGGGCCTACGAGCAGTACTTC; CDR3aa: CSARTGAYEQYF
d_gene: .; v_gene: TRBV18; abundance: once; j_gene: TRBJ2-1; CDR3nt: TGTGCCAGCTCACCATGGGTGGGTAATGAGCAGTTCTTC; CDR3aa: CASSPWVGNEQFF
d_gene: .; v_gene: TRBV18; abundance: .; j_gene: TRBJ2-7; CDR3nt: TGTGCCAGCTCACCACTCATCCAGGGGTTTTCGTACGAGCAGTACTTC; CDR3aa: CASSPLIQGFSYEQYF
d_gene: TRBD2; v_gene: TRBV25-1; abundance: .; j_gene: TRBJ2-7; CDR3nt: TGTGCCAGCCATGGTATCCTTAGCGGGAGGGCCGAGCAGTACTTC; CDR3aa: CASHGILSGRAEQYF
d_gene: .; v_gene: TRBV28; abundance: .; j_gene: TRBJ2-5; CDR3nt: TGTGCCAGCGCAAGGGGGAACCAAGAGACCCAGTACTTC; CDR3aa: CASARGNQETQYF
d_gene: .; v_gene: TRBV27; abundance: .; j_gene: TRBJ2-7; CDR3nt: TGTGCCAGCAGTCCCCGGGTCCCGCTGTCATACGAGCAGTACTTC; CDR3aa: CASSPRVPLSYEQYF
d_gene: .; v_gene: TRBV5-1; abundance: .; j_gene: TRBJ2-2; CDR3nt: TGCGCCAGCTGTGTATGGCAAGCGAACACCGGGGAGCTGTTTTTT; CDR3aa: CASCVWQANTGELFF
d_gene: .; v_gene: TRBV15; abundance: .; j_gene: TRBJ1-3; CDR3nt: TGTGCCACCAGCAGAGATGGGAGGGTCTGGAACACCATATATTTT; CDR3aa: CATSRDGRVWNTIYF
d_gene: .; v_gene: TRBV10-1; abundance: .; j_gene: TRBJ1-1; CDR3nt: TGCGCCAGCAGTGTTCGAGGGTCTGCAGCTTTCTTT; CDR3aa: CASSVRGSAAFF
d_gene: .; v_gene: TRBV7-8; abundance: .; j_gene: TRBJ2-7; CDR3nt: TGTGCCAGCAGCTTAGGATCCTACGAGCAGTACTTC; CDR3aa: CASSLGSYEQYF
d_gene: .; v_gene: TRBV18; abundance: .; j_gene: TRBJ2-5; CDR3nt: TGTGCCAGCTCACCACGGATGGGAGAAGAGACCCAGTACTTC; CDR3aa: CASSPRMGEETQYF
d_gene: .; v_gene: TRBV5-5; abundance: .; j_gene: TRBJ2-5; CDR3nt: TGTGCCAGCAGCTTAGTGGGCCAAGAGACCCAGTACTTC; CDR3aa: CASSLVGQETQYF
d_gene: TRBD1; v_gene: TRBV12-5; abundance: .; j_gene: TRBJ2-2; CDR3nt: TGTGCTAGTGGTCGTCCGACGGACAGGGGAGAATCCGGGGAGCTGTTTTTT; CDR3aa: CASGRPTDRGESGELFF
d_gene: .; v_gene: TRBV6-1; abundance: .; j_gene: TRBJ1-1; CDR3nt: TGTGCCAGCAGTGAGGTCCTTTCGGCTTTCTTT; CDR3aa: CASSEVLSAFF
d_gene: TRBD1; v_gene: TRBV19; abundance: .; j_gene: TRBJ2-1; CDR3nt: TGTGCCAGTAGTGGACAGGCTACCTACAATGAGCAGTTCTTC; CDR3aa: CASSGQATYNEQFF
d_gene: TRBD1; v_gene: TRBV6-5; abundance: .; j_gene: TRBJ1-5; CDR3nt: TGTGCCAGCAGTCCAGACAGGGGCAATCAGCCCCAGCATTTT; CDR3aa: CASSPDRGNQPQHF
d_gene: .; v_gene: TRBV7-2; abundance: .; j_gene: TRBJ2-1; CDR3nt: TGTGCCAGCAGCGGGGGACTCCTCCATGAGCAGTTCTTC; CDR3aa: CASSGGLLHEQFF
d_gene: .; v_gene: TRBV2; abundance: .; j_gene: TRBJ2-2; CDR3nt: TGTGCCAGCACCAAGGACACCGGGGAGCTGTTTTTT; CDR3aa: CASTKDTGELFF
d_gene: .; v_gene: TRBV5-1; abundance: .; j_gene: TRBJ1-3; CDR3nt: TGCGCCAGCAGGAATTTCGGGACGGACTCTGGAAACACCATATATTTT; CDR3aa: CASRNFGTDSGNTIYF
d_gene: TRBD1; v_gene: TRBV10-3; abundance: .; j_gene: TRBJ2-6; CDR3nt: TGTGCCATCAGCGAAGGGGGACAGCTCTCTGGGGCCAACGTCCTGACTTTC; CDR3aa: CAISEGGQLSGANVLTF
d_gene: .; v_gene: TRBV27; abundance: .; j_gene: TRBJ1-5; CDR3nt: TGTGCCAGCAGGACAGGTCCTCATAGCAATCAGCCCCAGCATTTT; CDR3aa: CASRTGPHSNQPQHF
d_gene: TRBD1; v_gene: TRBV6-1; abundance: .; j_gene: TRBJ2-1; CDR3nt: TGTGCCAGCAGACACAGGGGGGTTAGGGACAATGAGCAGTTCTTC; CDR3aa: CASRHRGVRDNEQFF
d_gene: TRBD1; v_gene: TRBV5-1; abundance: .; j_gene: TRBJ1-1; CDR3nt: TGCGCCAGCAGCTTCCAAACAGGGGGCTTTTACACTGAAGCTTTCTTT; CDR3aa: CASSFQTGGFYTEAFF
d_gene: .; v_gene: TRBV7-2; abundance: .; j_gene: TRBJ2-7; CDR3nt: TGTGCCAGCAGCTTTATGAACTCGCTTAGGAAACCCTACGAGCAGTACTTC; CDR3aa: CASSFMNSLRKPYEQYF
d_gene: .; v_gene: TRBV5-1; abundance: .; j_gene: TRBJ2-2; CDR3nt: TGCGCCAGCAGCCGCACGATTAGGGACACCGGGGAGCTGTTTTTT; CDR3aa: CASSRTIRDTGELFF
d_gene: .; v_gene: TRBV6-5; abundance: .; j_gene: TRBJ2-5; CDR3nt: TGTGCCAGCGGGGAGATGTTGGGGGAGACCCAGTACTTC; CDR3aa: CASGEMLGETQYF
d_gene: .; v_gene: TRBV6-5; abundance: .; j_gene: TRBJ2-2; CDR3nt: TGTGCCAGCATCGGTCCGCTAAATACCGGGGAGCTGTTTTTT; CDR3aa: CASIGPLNTGELFF
d_gene: TRBD2; v_gene: TRBV18; abundance: .; j_gene: TRBJ2-1; CDR3nt: TGTGCCAGCTCACCACTGGGGGGCACTAGCGGGAGAACGGACAATGAGCAGTTCTTC; CDR3aa: CASSPLGGTSGRTDNEQFF
d_gene: .; v_gene: TRBV9; abundance: .; j_gene: TRBJ1-1; CDR3nt: TGTGCCAGCAGTCCAACGGTCTTGAACACTGAAGCTTTCTTT; CDR3aa: CASSPTVLNTEAFF
d_gene: TRBD1; v_gene: TRBV10-3; abundance: .; j_gene: TRBJ1-2; CDR3nt: TGTGCCATCAGACCTGGACAGGCGCTGCACGGCTACACCTTC; CDR3aa: CAIRPGQALHGYTF
d_gene: .; v_gene: TRBV6-5; abundance: .; j_gene: TRBJ2-2; CDR3nt: TGTGCCAGCAGTCAGGCGGGGGCTCCAACCGGGGAGCTGTTTTTT; CDR3aa: CASSQAGAPTGELFF
d_gene: .; v_gene: TRBV29-1; abundance: .; j_gene: TRBJ2-5; CDR3nt: TGCAGCGTTGAATCCGCATCGGGACAAGAGACCCAGTACTTC; CDR3aa: CSVESASGQETQYF
d_gene: .; v_gene: TRBV14; abundance: .; j_gene: TRBJ2-2; CDR3nt: TGTGCCAGCAGCCCAAAACATCTACTAGCAACACCGGGGGAGCTGTTTTTT; CDR3aa: CASSPKHLLATPGELFF
d_gene: .; v_gene: TRBV7-2; abundance: .; j_gene: TRBJ2-7; CDR3nt: TGTGCCAGCAGCTTAAAGGCTTTCTACGAGCAGTACTTC; CDR3aa: CASSLKAFYEQYF
d_gene: TRBD2; v_gene: TRBV19; abundance: once; j_gene: TRBJ2-7; CDR3nt: TGTGCCAGTGCATCCGGGACTAGTGGTGGTTACGAGCAGTACTTC; CDR3aa: CASASGTSGGYEQYF
d_gene: .; v_gene: TRBV9; abundance: .; j_gene: TRBJ2-2; CDR3nt: TGTGCCAGCAGCGTTGGAATCTCCGGGGAGCTGTTTTTT; CDR3aa: CASSVGISGELFF
d_gene: TRBD1; v_gene: TRBV19; abundance: .; j_gene: TRBJ2-3; CDR3nt: TGTGCCAGTAGTATTGGGACAGGGACAGATACGCAGTATTTT; CDR3aa: CASSIGTGTDTQYF
d_gene: TRBD1; v_gene: TRBV20-1; abundance: .; j_gene: TRBJ1-2; CDR3nt: TGCAGTCCCCGGACAGGGAGCGGCTACACCTTC; CDR3aa: CSPRTGSGYTF
d_gene: .; v_gene: TRBV7-9; abundance: .; j_gene: TRBJ2-2; CDR3nt: TGTGCCAGCAGCTTAGCCTCGGCGCTCGGGGAGCTGTTTTTT; CDR3aa: CASSLASALGELFF